A selection of T cell receptor beta chains follows, all from one sample in a study of beta chain features in type 1 diabetes. Sequencing used immunoSEQ multiplex PCR; TCRdb keeps in-frame clones, though not all of them. The data hold about half a million clones, with roughly 30% observed a single time. Material: naive CD4+ T cells from blood. These receptors originate from a man younger than 35 in good health. Both conserved end residues are part of each CDR3. Size is stated for part of the rows, as once, few or many counts, or as a class when the clone is expanded.

>TRBJ1-1|few|14|TRBV6-5
CASSYSFGQGKAFF
>TRBJ2-6|-|12|TRBV28
CASSLTANVLTF
>TRBJ2-7|-|14|TRBV28
CASTAWDSSYEQYF
>TRBJ1-1|-|13|TRBV30
CAWRIRGTAEAFF
>TRBJ2-1|-|16|TRBV7-7
CASSLGLANSYNEQFF
>TRBJ1-1|-|14|TRBV5-6
CASSLEGGNTEAFF
>TRBJ2-7|-|14|TRBV6-5
CASSLDPGAGEQYF
>TRBJ2-3|few|16|TRBV5-1
CASTEITSGSGDTQYF
>TRBJ2-1|few|11|TRBV29-1
CSVDRGQVGFF
>TRBJ2-5|-|11|TRBV30
CAWSPSETQYF
>TRBJ2-7|-|12|TRBV30
CAWSVQRAKQYF